These 7 T cell receptor beta chains came from one sample sequenced in a study of glioma-infiltrating T cells after dendritic cell vaccination. Only in-frame clones appear in the TCRdb table, and some are missing; sequencing was by immunoSEQ multiplex PCR. The profile covers about 49,000 clones, with approximately 83% appearing a single time and approximately 10% taken by the ten largest. This sample comprised blood, obtained before dendritic cell vaccination. Receptors were obtained from a human donor with glioblastoma.

CDR3 in amino acids: CASSGTSGPGELFF. In DNA form, the CDR3 reads TGTGCCAGCAGCGGCACTAGTGGGCCCGGGGAGCTGTTTTTT. This rearrangement joins TRBV9 to TRBJ2-2, with D perhaps matching TRBD2 (5 bases). V dropped 3 bases and J dropped 6 bases, with 12 bases sitting between them. The CDR3 is 14 amino acids. Germline-derived CDR1 and CDR2 are SGDLS and YYNGEE.

The V and J genes are TRBV7-2 and TRBJ2-5, with 7 bases aligning to TRBD2. CDR1 and CDR2 (germline): SGHTA, FQGNSA. The CDR3 has 15 residues. Unmatched junction bases numbered 3, after V lost 0 bases and J lost 2 bases. CDR3: CASSLARGRQETQYF. The DNA of the CDR3 is TGTGCCAGCAGCTTAGCGCGGGGGAGGCAAGAGACCCAGTACTTC.

The J gene is TRBJ1-1, the V gene TRBV25-1; TRBD1 aligns across 8 bases. CDR1 MGHDK and CDR2 SYGVNS come from the germline V gene. The trim removed 6 bases at V and 0 bases at J, leaving 3 bases unmatched. The CDR3 extends over 14 amino acids. Written as DNA, the CDR3 is TGTGCCAGCAGACAGGGGGACCTGAACACTGAAGCTTTCTTT. Protein product: CASRQGDLNTEAFF.

J is TRBJ1-5 and V is TRBV30, with no clear D. Germline V gives CDR1 GTSNPN, CDR2 SVGIG (reference sequence). CDR3 size: 13 residues. V dropped 1 base and J dropped 5 bases, with 9 bases sitting between them. CDR3 nucleotides: TGTGCCTGGAGTGAGCCCCCTTATCAGCCCCAGCATTTT. The encoded protein is CAWSEPPYQPQHF. Full variable domain (outside the CDR3, taken from reference TRBV30 and TRBJ1-5): SQTIHQWPATLVQPVGSPLSLECTVEGTSNPNLYWYRQAAGRGLQLLFYSVGIGQISSEVPQNLSASRPQDRQFILSSKKLLLSDSGFYLCAWSEPPYQPQHFGDGTRLSIL.

The chain uses TRBV5-1 and TRBJ1-2; 7 bases map to TRBD1. V lost 4 bases, J lost 6 bases, and 9 bases stayed unmatched. This CDR3 contains 14 residues. The germline V gene encodes CDR1 SGHRS and CDR2 YFSETQ. The CDR3 reads CASSTSDRVDGYTF. Written as DNA, the CDR3 is TGCGCCAGCAGCACATCCGACAGGGTCGATGGCTACACCTTC. Full variable domain (rest looked up from reference TRBV5-1 and TRBJ1-2): KAGVTQTPRYLIKTRGQQVTLSCSPISGHRSVSWYQQTPGQGLQFLFEYFSETQRNKGNFPGRFSGRQFSNSRSEMNVSTLELGDSALYLCASSTSDRVDGYTFGSGTRLTVV.

CDR3 DNA sequence: TGTGCCTGGAGGGACGGAGGGAGCTCTGGAAACACCATATATTTT. Amino acid sequence: CAWRDGGSSGNTIYF. The chain carries TRBV30 and TRBJ1-3, with D uncertain. The CDR3 loop spans 15 amino acids. In germline, CDR1 is GTSNPN, CDR2 SVGIG (reference sequence). With 3 bases removed from V and 0 bases from J, the gap between germline ends came to 12 bases.

The genes are TRBV27 and TRBJ2-7, with 9 bases fitting TRBD1. V lost 3 bases to trimming and J lost 6 bases; unmatched junction nucleotides: 6. Germline loops: CDR1 MNHEY, CDR2 SMNVEV (reference sequence). The CDR3 has 14 residues. The CDR3 reads CASSFGTGISEQYF. CDR3 nucleotide sequence: TGTGCCAGCAGTTTCGGGACAGGGATCTCCGAGCAGTACTTC.